This T cell receptor beta chain was recorded in a study of T cell repertoires in cytomegalovirus infection. Background on the study: It can be stated that public TCR beta signatures indicated CMV infection as well as a matching HLA type. General observations from the study: Public TCR beta family frequency separated CMV-and-HLA carriers, including in an independent cohort. Ex vivo responses were dominated by HLA-C-restricted CMV-specific TCR beta clonotypes.

The V and J ends lost 5 bases and 9 bases, in that order; junction bases with no gene match: 5. Germline CDR1 DFQATT, CDR2 SNEGSKA (reference sequence). CDR3 size: 13 residues. TCRdb independently ran MiXCR on the reads; one entry per CDR3 protein. This table holds about 130,000 distinct CDR3 sequences, roughly 9% found once. This clonotype was detected only a few times. Its antigen is unknown. This clonotype was sampled from a human donor in good health (CMV status not recorded). Some clones in this sample may be carry-over from other donors' samples. The material sequenced was PBMCs. The chain couples TRBV20-1 to TRBJ2-1, with TRBD1 identical over 12 bases. CDR3 sequence reads: CSAPGQGAGEQFF. In DNA, the CDR3 is TGCAGTGCTCCGGGACAGGGGGCCGGTGAGCAGTTCTTC.